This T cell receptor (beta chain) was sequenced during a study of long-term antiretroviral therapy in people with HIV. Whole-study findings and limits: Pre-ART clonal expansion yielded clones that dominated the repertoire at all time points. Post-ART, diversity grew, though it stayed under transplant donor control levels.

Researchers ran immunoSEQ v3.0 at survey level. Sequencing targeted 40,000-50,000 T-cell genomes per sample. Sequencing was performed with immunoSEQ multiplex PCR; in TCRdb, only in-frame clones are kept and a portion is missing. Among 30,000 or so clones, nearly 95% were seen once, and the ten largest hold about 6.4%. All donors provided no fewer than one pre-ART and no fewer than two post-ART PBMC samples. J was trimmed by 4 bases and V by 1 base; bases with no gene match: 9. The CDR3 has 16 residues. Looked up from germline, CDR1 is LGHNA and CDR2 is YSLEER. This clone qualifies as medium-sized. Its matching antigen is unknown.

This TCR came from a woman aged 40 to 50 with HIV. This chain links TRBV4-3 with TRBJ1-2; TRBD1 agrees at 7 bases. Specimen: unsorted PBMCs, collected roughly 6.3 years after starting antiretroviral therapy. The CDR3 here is CASSQGRDSIVYGYTF. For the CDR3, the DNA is TGCGCCAGCAGCCAAGGCCGGGACAGCATTGTCTATGGCTACACCTTC.